Listed here are 22 T cell receptor beta chains from one sample, sequenced in a study of T cell repertoires in aging, cancer and after chemotherapy. Rearranged V-D-J TRB sequences were amplified with a mixed TRB-A/B primer pool. TCRdb redid the calling of the multiplex PCR reads with MiXCR, one entry per CDR3 protein. This table has roughly 2,900 distinct CDR3 sequences, around a third appearing once. TCR beta rearrangements were amplified from peripheral blood genomic DNA. Sequencing was done on a sample of blood. The source is a human donor in good health.

Judged by abundance, this clonotype is large. The chain has TRBV29-1 and TRBJ2-2, with a weak D call TRBD1 (6 bases). The CDR3 runs 13 residues. V shed 7 bases and J shed 1 base, with 10 bases lying between them. Per germline, CDR1 SQVTM and CDR2 ANQGSEA. For the CDR3, the DNA is TGCAGCGCTCGGGGACAGAACACCGGGGAGCTGTTTTTT. This gives the protein CSARGQNTGELFF.

This clonotype was detected only a few times. This chain's CDR3 is CASSIWGTNYGYTF. The CDR3 nucleotides are TGTGCCAGTAGTATTTGGGGGACTAACTATGGCTACACCTTC. This chain uses TRBV19 with TRBJ1-2; a weak D match, TRBD1 (5 bases). CDR1 and CDR2 from the germline V gene are LNHDA and SQIVND (reference sequence). Trimming cost V 3 bases and J 0 bases, with 8 bases left between them. CDR3 length: 14 residues.

This clonotype was detected only a few times. The V call is TRBV19, the J call TRBJ1-1; 12 nucleotides line up with TRBD1. The ends lost 5 bases at V and 3 bases at J; junction bases unmatched: 7. Germline lookup yields CDR1 LNHDA and CDR2 SQIVND (reference sequence). This CDR3 is built from 16 residues. This CDR3 reads CASSPGQGAFYTEAFF. The CDR3 coding sequence is TGTGCCAGTAGTCCGGGACAGGGGGCTTTTTACACTGAAGCTTTCTTT.

The chain links TRBV12-3 or TRBV12-4 to TRBJ2-7; a weak D match, TRBD2 (6 bases). Between the trimmed V and J ends, which lost 5 bases and 10 bases, there was a span of 15 bases. The CDR3 contains 12 residues. The CDR3 sequence: CASSPPTGLQYF. The CDR3 DNA is TGTGCCAGCAGTCCCCCCACGGGACTCCAGTACTTC.

The CDR3 DNA sequence: TGCGCCAGCAGTTCCGGGAACACCGGGGAGCTGTTTTTT. Translating it yields CASSSGNTGELFF. The chain employs TRBV5-1 and TRBJ2-2; D not resolved. Germline V lookup: CDR1 SGHRS, CDR2 YFSETQ. Trimming stripped 5 bases from V and 1 base from J, with 6 bases between. CDR3 size: 13 residues. Full variable domain (missing parts from reference TRBV5-1 and TRBJ2-2): KAGVTQTPRYLIKTRGQQVTLSCSPISGHRSVSWYQQTPGQGLQFLFEYFSETQRNKGNFPGRFSGRQFSNSRSEMNVSTLELGDSALYLCASSSGNTGELFFGEGSRLTVL.

This clonotype was observed a handful of times. The chain has TRBV11-1 and TRBJ1-1; D is uncertain. In germline, CDR1 is SGHAT, CDR2 FQDESV (reference sequence). The length of the CDR3 is 13 residues. V was cut by 3 bases and J by 1 base, with 6 bases left in between. CDR3 region: CASSFGENTEAFF. CDR3 coding DNA: TGTGCCAGCAGCTTCGGGGAGAACACTGAAGCTTTCTTT.

This clonotype was seen a few times. The chain joins TRBV15 to TRBJ1-5; 7 bases map to TRBD1. The CDR3 contains 14 residues. Germline CDR1 reads LNHNV; CDR2 reads YYDKDF (reference sequence). Trimming cost V 5 bases and J 5 bases; bases outside gene matches: 6. CDR3 nucleotide sequence: TGTGCCACCAGCGGCGACAGGGCCGATCAGCCCCAGCATTTT. Its translation: CATSGDRADQPQHF.

The rearrangement joins TRBV5-4 to TRBJ1-1; 9 nucleotides align to TRBD1. The junction had 7 bases not matched to a gene; V was cut back by 2 bases and J by 5 bases. The CDR3 loop spans 15 amino acids. Germline loops: CDR1 SGHNT, CDR2 YYREEE (reference sequence). The CDR3 DNA sequence: TGTGCCAGCAGCTTCCGGGACAGGGAGGGGACTGAAGCTTTCTTT. Translation: CASSFRDREGTEAFF.

This clonotype was detected only a few times. This chain connects TRBV29-1 to TRBJ1-2; D unresolved. The V gene's germline CDR1 is SQVTM and CDR2 ANQGSEA. This CDR3 is 15 amino acids long. Trimming took off 5 bases at V and 4 bases at J, with 20 bases between the two ends. The CDR3: CSVPPRKDLPYGYTF. The DNA for the CDR3 is TGCAGCGTTCCACCCCGAAAAGACCTTCCCTATGGCTACACCTTC.

This chain uses TRBV20-1 with TRBJ2-5; possible D gene TRBD1, 6 bases. CDR1 is DFQATT and CDR2 is SNEGSKA in the germline V gene (reference sequence). Trimming removed 6 bases at V and 0 bases at J, with 8 bases between. There are 12 residues in the CDR3. This CDR3 reads CSARTDQETQYF. The CDR3 DNA follows: TGCAGTGCCCGGACAGACCAAGAGACCCAGTACTTC.

This clonotype has a handful of counts. J is TRBJ2-3 and V is TRBV4-2; TRBD2 agrees at 8 bases. Germline V lookup: CDR1 LGHNA, CDR2 YNFKEQ. After removal of 0 bases from V and 1 base from J, the junction contained 6 bases not matched to a gene. This CDR3 is 17 amino acids long. Written as DNA, the CDR3 is TGTGCCAGCAGCCAAGACGACAGCGGGGGTGGCACAGATACGCAGTATTTT. Amino acids: CASSQDDSGGGTDTQYF.

The chain links TRBV12-3 or TRBV12-4 to TRBJ1-4; D is uncertain. The ends were cut back, 3 bases at V and 8 bases at J, with 13 bases in the middle. The CDR3 has 14 amino acids. CDR3 residues: CASSFVTMREKLFF. The CDR3 DNA reads TGTGCCAGCAGTTTTGTCACAATGAGGGAAAAACTGTTTTTT.

This clonotype occurred a few times. The genes are TRBV5-6 and TRBJ2-3; 10 bases map to TRBD2. The trim removed 7 bases at V and 4 bases at J, leaving 6 bases unmatched. Germline CDR1 reads SGHDT; CDR2 reads YYEEEE. This CDR3 region has 14 residues. The CDR3 DNA follows: TGTGCCAGCTCTGGGCTAGCGGGGGCAGATACGCAGTATTTT. It encodes CASSGLAGADTQYF.

This clonotype is deemed medium-sized (0.01 to 0.1%). The CDR3 coding sequence is TGTGCCAGCAGTTACCGTCGGGGGCGCGACACTGAAGCTTTCTTT. As protein: CASSYRRGRDTEAFF. V usage is TRBV6-5 and J usage is TRBJ1-1; perhaps TRBD1 as D (6 bases). The V gene lost 2 bases and the J gene lost 3 bases, with 13 bases spanning the gap. The length of the CDR3 is 15 residues. The germline V gene has CDR1 MNHEY and CDR2 SVGAGI.

In this sample, this clonotype is medium-sized. The V call is TRBV6-5, the J call TRBJ1-6; a possible D gene is TRBD1 (5 bases). Germline CDR1 is MNHEY and CDR2 is SVGAGI. V was shortened by 2 bases and J by 10 bases, with 12 bases between the two germline ends. The CDR3 is made up of 14 amino acids. CDR3 protein: CASSYIGTGSPLHF. The CDR3 nucleotides are TGTGCCAGCAGTTACATCGGGACCGGCTCACCCCTCCACTTT.

This clonotype was observed a handful of times. An end of the junction does not agree with germline; a read error may underlie this. The chain uses TRBV7-9 and TRBJ2-1; 9 positions agree with TRBD1. CDR3 length equals 13 residues. The germline V gene has CDR1 SEHNR and CDR2 FQNEAQ (reference sequence). The CDR3 nucleotides are TGTGCCGGGGGACAGGGCACCTATAATGAGCAGTTCTTC. Residues: CAGGQGTYNEQFF.

This clonotype has only a few counts. The V call is TRBV18, the J call TRBJ2-6; D is possibly TRBD2 (5 bases). Trimming cost V 5 bases and J 2 bases, with 13 bases left between them. Germline V lookup: CDR1 KGHSH, CDR2 LQKENI. CDR3 length: 16 amino acids. The chain's CDR3 is CASSDGGRAGANVLTF. The CDR3 nucleotides read TGTGCCAGCTCAGACGGAGGACGAGCTGGGGCCAACGTCCTGACTTTC.

This chain connects TRBV5-4 to TRBJ1-3; a possible D gene is TRBD1 (5 bases). This CDR3 region has 16 residues. Germline assignment: CDR1 SGHNT and CDR2 YYREEE (reference sequence). V was trimmed by 4 bases and J by 0 bases, leaving 14 bases between them. The CDR3 sequence: CASSRLPGGSGNTIYF. CDR3 sequence (DNA): TGTGCCAGCAGCCGTCTGCCGGGGGGCTCTGGAAACACCATATATTTT. Combining the CDR3 with reference TRBV5-4 and TRBJ1-3 gives the whole variable domain ETGVTQSPTHLIKTRGQQVTLRCSSQSGHNTVSWYQQALGQGPQFIFQYYREEENGRGNFPPRFSGLQFPNYSSELNVNALELDDSALYLCASSRLPGGSGNTIYFGEGSWLTVV.

The genes are TRBV5-4 and TRBJ2-5; TRBD2 aligns across 9 bases. The junction had 2 bases not matched to a gene; V was cut back by 4 bases and J by 1 base. Per the germline V gene, CDR1 is SGHNT and CDR2 is YYREEE (reference sequence). The CDR3 is 14 residues long. The CDR3 reads CASSAGLAQETQYF. The DNA for the CDR3 is TGTGCCAGCAGCGCGGGACTAGCCCAAGAGACCCAGTACTTC.

This chain connects TRBV10-3 to TRBJ1-3; 7 nucleotides line up with TRBD1. Germline values: CDR1 ENHRY, CDR2 SYGVKD. The CDR3 extends over 15 amino acids. Trimming cost V 4 bases and J 0 bases; bases outside gene matches: 3. CDR3 protein: CAISGGQLSGNTIYF. Written as DNA, the CDR3 is TGTGCCATCAGTGGGGGACAGCTCTCTGGAAACACCATATATTTT.

V and J are TRBV20-1 and TRBJ2-1; 8 bases match TRBD2. Per the germline V gene, CDR1 is DFQATT and CDR2 is SNEGSKA (reference sequence). Trimming cost V 5 bases and J 8 bases; bases outside gene matches: 17. This CDR3 contains 16 residues. CDR3 nucleotide sequence: TGCAGTGCTCCGACCCTAATAGCGGGGAGTAAGGATGAGCAGTTCTTC. Protein: CSAPTLIAGSKDEQFF.

This sequence joins TRBV5-1 and TRBJ2-7; 7 nucleotides agree with TRBD1. V was clipped by 0 bases and J by 7 bases; unmatched bases: 10. The length of the CDR3 is 15 residues. Germline loops: CDR1 SGHRS, CDR2 YFSETQ. CDR3 region: CASSLVTGASGEQYF. The CDR3 DNA reads TGCGCCAGCAGCTTGGTCACAGGGGCTTCGGGTGAGCAGTACTTC.